Presented here are 3 T cell receptor beta chains from one specimen sequenced in a study of blood T cell repertoires in COVID-19. Generated by immunoSEQ multiplex PCR, the TCRdb table keeps only in-frame clones and is missing some. The repertoire has fewer than 400,000 clones, roughly 86% of them found once; the top ten carry just under 9%. Sequenced: PBMCs or T cells enriched from blood (not recorded which). These receptor sequences come from a woman aged 18-29 years who had recovered from COVID-19.

The chain combines TRBV9 with TRBJ1-2, with TRBD1 matching 9 bases. CDR3 size: 17 residues. V dropped 6 bases and J dropped 4; count of bases not matched to a gene: 16. Germline-derived CDR1 and CDR2 are SGDLS and YYNGEE. The CDR3 here is CASNKPAGTGNAYGYTF. In DNA, the CDR3 is TGTGCCAGCAATAAACCCGCCGGGACAGGGAATGCCTATGGCTACACCTTC.

This sequence joins TRBV9 and TRBJ1-2; a weak D match, TRBD1 (5 bases). Germline V gene lookup returns CDR1 SGDLS and CDR2 YYNGEE. V was shortened by 0 bases and J by 2 bases, with 8 bases between the two germline ends. The CDR3 runs to 14 residues. CDR3 bases: TGTGCCAGCAGCGTAGCCCCAGGGAACTATGGCTACACCTTC. Residues: CASSVAPGNYGYTF.

This chain uses TRBV5-1 with TRBJ1-1; 7 nucleotides line up with TRBD1. The V segment lost 4 bases and the J segment 1 base; nucleotides outside the gene matches: 7. Germline V gene sequence: CDR1 SGHRS, CDR2 YFSETQ. The CDR3 contains 15 residues. The CDR3: CASSAPTGPNTEAFF. CDR3 in DNA: TGCGCCAGCAGCGCTCCGACAGGGCCGAACACTGAAGCTTTCTTT.